This T cell receptor beta chain was captured by sequencing in a study of regulatory T cells in long-lasting Graves disease. The overall study: New Graves' disease cases had less than 3 months of antithyroid drugs.

Whole-study findings and limits: Newly diagnosed Graves' patients exceeded persistent ones in TCR diversity. Persistent disease samples used TRBV28, TRBJ1-2 and TRBJ2-5 preferentially.

There are 15 residues in the CDR3. V gave up 1 base and J gave up 4 bases, with 13 bases separating them. The germline gives CDR1 SNHLY, CDR2 FYNNEI. Turning to this clonotype: Its antigen is not known.

Time point in this sample: newly diagnosed GD, antithyroid drugs for less than 3 months. The authors made the TCR library using RNA they extracted from PBMCs. Assembly of TCR beta libraries relied on iRepertoire HTBI primers together with Arm-PCR of CDR3 regions. TCRdb independently ran MiXCR on the multiplex PCR reads; one entry per CDR3 protein. The sample lists around 320,000 distinct CDR3 sequences, roughly 17% occurring once. The same sample was also studied in work on T cells in Graves' hyperthyroidism and ophthalmopathy.

The receptor comes from a man in his forties with Graves disease. The chain carries TRBV2 and TRBJ1-2; weak D call: TRBD1 (6 bases). Sequenced material: peripheral blood mononuclear cells (PBMCs), taken at new diagnosis, from a patient treated with antithyroid drugs. For the CDR3, the DNA is TGTGCCAGCAGTGAAGTGGGCAGGGGTTCCTATGGCTACACCTTC. Encoded protein: CASSEVGRGSYGYTF.